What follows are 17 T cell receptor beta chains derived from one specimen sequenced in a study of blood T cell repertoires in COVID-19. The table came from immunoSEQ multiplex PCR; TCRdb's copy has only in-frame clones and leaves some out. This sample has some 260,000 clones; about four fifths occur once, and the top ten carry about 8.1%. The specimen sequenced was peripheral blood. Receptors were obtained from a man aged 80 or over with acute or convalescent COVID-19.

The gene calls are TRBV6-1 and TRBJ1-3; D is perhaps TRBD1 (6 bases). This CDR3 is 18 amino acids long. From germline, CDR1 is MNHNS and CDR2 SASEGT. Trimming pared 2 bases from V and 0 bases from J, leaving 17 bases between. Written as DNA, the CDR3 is TGTGCCAGCAGTGAAAGCCCACAGGGCCCCGCCTCTGGAAACACCATATATTTT. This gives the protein CASSESPQGPASGNTIYF.

The CDR3 reads CASSLGGAADTQYF. CDR3 nucleotides: TGTGCCAGCAGCCTCGGGGGGGCCGCGGATACGCAGTATTTT. This chain connects TRBV7-2 to TRBJ2-3; 8 bases are shared with TRBD2. V lost 5 bases to trimming and J lost 6 bases; unmatched junction nucleotides: 7. This CDR3 region has 14 residues. Germline V gene data show CDR1 as SGHTA and CDR2 as FQGNSA.

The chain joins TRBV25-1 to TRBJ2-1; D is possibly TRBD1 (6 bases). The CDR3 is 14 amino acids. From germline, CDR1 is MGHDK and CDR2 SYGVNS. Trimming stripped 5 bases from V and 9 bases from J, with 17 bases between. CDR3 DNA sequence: TGTGCCAGCAGTATTGACAGGTCAAGAGTTGAGCAGTTCTTC. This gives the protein CASSIDRSRVEQFF.

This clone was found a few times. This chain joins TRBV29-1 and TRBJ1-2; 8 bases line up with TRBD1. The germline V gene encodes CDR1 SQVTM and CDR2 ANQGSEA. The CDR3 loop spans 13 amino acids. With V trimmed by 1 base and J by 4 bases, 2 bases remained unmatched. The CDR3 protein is CSVEGTGFYGYTF. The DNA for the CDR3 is TGCAGCGTTGAAGGGACAGGGTTCTATGGCTACACCTTC. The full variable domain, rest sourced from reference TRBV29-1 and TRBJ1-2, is SAVISQKPSRDICQRGTSLTIQCQVDSQVTMMFWYRQQPGQSLTLIATANQGSEATYESGFVIDKFPISRPNLTFSTLTVSNMSPEDSSIYLCSVEGTGFYGYTFGSGTRLTVV.

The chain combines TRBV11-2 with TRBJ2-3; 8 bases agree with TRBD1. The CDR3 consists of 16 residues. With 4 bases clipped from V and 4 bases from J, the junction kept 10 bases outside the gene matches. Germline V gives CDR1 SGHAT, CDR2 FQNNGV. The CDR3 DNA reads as TGTGCCAGCAGCTACGATGGACAGGGTGGCGCAGATACGCAGTATTTT. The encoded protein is CASSYDGQGGADTQYF.

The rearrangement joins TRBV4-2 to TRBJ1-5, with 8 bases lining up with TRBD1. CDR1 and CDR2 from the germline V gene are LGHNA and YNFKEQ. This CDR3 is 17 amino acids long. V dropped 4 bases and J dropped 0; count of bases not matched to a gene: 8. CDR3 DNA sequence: TGTGCCAGCAGCCTCAGCCCACAGGGGGGTAGCAATCAGCCCCAGCATTTT. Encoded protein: CASSLSPQGGSNQPQHF.

The CDR3 region is CASSLLAGTYNEQFF. DNA of the CDR3: TGTGCCAGCAGCTTGCTAGCGGGGACCTACAATGAGCAGTTCTTC. This chain joins TRBV7-2 and TRBJ2-1; TRBD2 matches at 9 bases. Germline V gene sequence: CDR1 SGHTA, CDR2 FQGNSA. Unmatched junction bases numbered 2, after V lost 3 bases and J lost 2 bases. The CDR3 length is 15 residues. Full variable domain (outside the CDR3, taken from reference TRBV7-2 and TRBJ2-1): GAGVSQSPSNKVTEKGKDVELRCDPISGHTALYWYRQSLGQGLEFLIYFQGNSAPDKSGLPSDRFSAERTGGSVSTLTIQRTQQEDSAVYLCASSLLAGTYNEQFFGPGTRLTVL.

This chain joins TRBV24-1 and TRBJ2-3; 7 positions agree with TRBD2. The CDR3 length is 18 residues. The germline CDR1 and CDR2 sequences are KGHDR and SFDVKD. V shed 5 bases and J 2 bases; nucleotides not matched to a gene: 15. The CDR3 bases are TGTGCCACCAGTGTCTCGCTGGGCGGGAGTAGTGACACAGATACGCAGTATTTT. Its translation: CATSVSLGGSSDTDTQYF.

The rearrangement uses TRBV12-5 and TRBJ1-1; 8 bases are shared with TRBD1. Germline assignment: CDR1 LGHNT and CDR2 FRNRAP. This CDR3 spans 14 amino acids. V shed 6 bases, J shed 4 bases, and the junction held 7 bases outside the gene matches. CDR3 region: CASGGRTGITEAFF. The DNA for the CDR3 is TGTGCTAGTGGGGGACGGACAGGGATCACTGAAGCTTTCTTT.

The CDR3 nucleotides read TGTGCCACCAGCAGGGCTGGGGCCGGGAGAAACACTGAAGCTTTCTTT. This sequence encodes CATSRAGAGRNTEAFF. The V gene is TRBV15, the J gene TRBJ1-1, with a possible D match to TRBD1 (5 bases). Germline CDR1 LNHNV, CDR2 YYDKDF (reference sequence). This CDR3 has 16 residues. Trimming left V 3 bases short and J 2 bases short, with 16 bases between.

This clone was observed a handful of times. CDR3 residues: CASSISATNEKLFF. CDR3 sequence (DNA): TGTGCCAGCAGTATTTCTGCAACTAATGAAAAACTGTTTTTT. This sequence joins TRBV28 and TRBJ1-4; unclear D gene. Per the germline V gene, CDR1 is MDHEN and CDR2 is SYDVKM. V lost 5 bases and J lost 0, with 7 bases in between. This CDR3 has 14 residues.

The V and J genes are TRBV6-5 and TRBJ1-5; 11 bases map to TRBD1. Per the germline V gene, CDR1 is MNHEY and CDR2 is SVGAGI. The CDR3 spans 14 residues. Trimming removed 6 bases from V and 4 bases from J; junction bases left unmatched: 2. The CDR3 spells CASSGTGGNQPQHF. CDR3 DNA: TGTGCCAGCAGCGGGACAGGGGGAAATCAGCCCCAGCATTTT.

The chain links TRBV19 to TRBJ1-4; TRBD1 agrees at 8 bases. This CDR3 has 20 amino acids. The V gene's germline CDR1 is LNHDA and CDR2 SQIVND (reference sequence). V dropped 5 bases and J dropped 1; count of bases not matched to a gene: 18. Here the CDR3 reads CASSSPGWRTGQGTNEKLFF. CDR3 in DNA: TGTGCCAGTAGTTCTCCCGGGTGGAGGACAGGGCAGGGAACTAATGAAAAACTGTTTTTT.

The CDR3 region has the DNA TGTGCCAGCAAAGAGGAAGGGGTGAACACCGGGGAGCTGTTTTTT. It translates to CASKEEGVNTGELFF. This chain uses TRBV2 with TRBJ2-2, with D perhaps TRBD1 (5 bases). This CDR3 contains 15 residues. Germline CDR1 reads SNHLY; CDR2 reads FYNNEI. V shed 7 bases and J shed 1 base, with 13 bases lying between them. The variable domain in full, with the rest retrieved from reference TRBV2 and TRBJ2-2, is EPEVTQTPSHQVTQMGQEVILRCVPISNHLYFYWYRQILGQKVEFLVSFYNNEISEKSEIFDDQFSVERPDGSNFTLKIRSTKLEDSAMYFCASKEEGVNTGELFFGEGSRLTVL.

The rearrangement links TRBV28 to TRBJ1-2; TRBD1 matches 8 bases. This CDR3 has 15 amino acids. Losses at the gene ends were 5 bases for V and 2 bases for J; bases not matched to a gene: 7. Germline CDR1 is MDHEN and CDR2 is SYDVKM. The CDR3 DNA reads TGTGCCAGCAGTCGGACAGGGAGCGGCAACTATGGCTACACCTTC. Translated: CASSRTGSGNYGYTF.

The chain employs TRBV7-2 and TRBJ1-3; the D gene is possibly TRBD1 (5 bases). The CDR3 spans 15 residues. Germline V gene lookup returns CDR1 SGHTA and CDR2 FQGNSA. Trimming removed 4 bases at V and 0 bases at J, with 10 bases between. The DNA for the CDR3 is TGTGCCAGCAGCTCGGACATCCACTCTGGAAACACCATATATTTT. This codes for CASSSDIHSGNTIYF.

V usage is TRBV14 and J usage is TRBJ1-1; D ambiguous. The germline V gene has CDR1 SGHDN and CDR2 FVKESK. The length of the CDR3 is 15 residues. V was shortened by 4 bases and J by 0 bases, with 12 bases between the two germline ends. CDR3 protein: CASSPRSLMNTEAFF. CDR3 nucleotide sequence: TGTGCCAGCAGCCCCAGGTCCCTAATGAACACTGAAGCTTTCTTT.